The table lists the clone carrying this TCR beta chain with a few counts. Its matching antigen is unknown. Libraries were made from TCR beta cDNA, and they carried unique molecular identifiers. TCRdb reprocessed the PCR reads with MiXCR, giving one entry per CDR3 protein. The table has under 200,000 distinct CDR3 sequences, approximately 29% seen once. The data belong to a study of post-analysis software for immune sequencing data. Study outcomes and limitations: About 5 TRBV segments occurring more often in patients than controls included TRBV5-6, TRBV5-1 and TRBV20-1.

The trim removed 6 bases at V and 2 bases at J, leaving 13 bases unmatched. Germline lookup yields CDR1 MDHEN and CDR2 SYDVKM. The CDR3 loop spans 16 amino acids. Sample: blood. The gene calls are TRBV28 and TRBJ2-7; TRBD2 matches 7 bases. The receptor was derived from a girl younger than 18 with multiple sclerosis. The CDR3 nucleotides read TGTGCCAGCAGCCCTAGCCCCAGGGCGGGGGCCTACGAGCAGTACTTC. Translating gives CASSPSPRAGAYEQYF.